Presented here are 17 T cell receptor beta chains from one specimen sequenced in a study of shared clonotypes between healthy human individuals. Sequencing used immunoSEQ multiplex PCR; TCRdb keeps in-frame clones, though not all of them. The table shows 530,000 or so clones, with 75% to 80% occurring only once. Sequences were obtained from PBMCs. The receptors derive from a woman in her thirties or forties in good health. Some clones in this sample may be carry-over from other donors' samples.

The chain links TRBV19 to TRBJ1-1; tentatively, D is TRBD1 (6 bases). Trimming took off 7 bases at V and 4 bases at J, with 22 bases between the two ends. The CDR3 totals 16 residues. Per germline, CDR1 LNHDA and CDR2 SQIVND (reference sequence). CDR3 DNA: TGTGCCAGTACCCAGGGGACATCAGATGCTACCACTGAAGCTTTCTTT. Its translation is CASTQGTSDATTEAFF. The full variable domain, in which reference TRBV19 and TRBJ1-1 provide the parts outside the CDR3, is DGGITQSPKYLFRKEGQNVTLSCEQNLNHDAMYWYRQDPGQGLRLIYYSQIVNDFQKGDIAEGYSVSREKKESFPLTVTSAQKNPTAFYLCASTQGTSDATTEAFFGQGTRLTVV.

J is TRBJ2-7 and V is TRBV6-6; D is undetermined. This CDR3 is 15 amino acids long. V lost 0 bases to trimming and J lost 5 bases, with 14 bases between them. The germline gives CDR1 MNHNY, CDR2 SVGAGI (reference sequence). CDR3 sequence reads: CASSYSTGRGDEQYF. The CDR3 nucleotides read TGTGCCAGCAGTTACTCGACGGGTAGAGGCGACGAGCAGTACTTC.

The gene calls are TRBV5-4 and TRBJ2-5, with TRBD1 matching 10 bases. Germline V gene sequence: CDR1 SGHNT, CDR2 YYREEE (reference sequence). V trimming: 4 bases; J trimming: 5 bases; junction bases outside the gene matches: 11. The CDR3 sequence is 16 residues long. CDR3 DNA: TGTGCCAGCAGCATGGCCTGGGACAGGGGAGGCGAGACCCAGTACTTC. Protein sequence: CASSMAWDRGGETQYF.

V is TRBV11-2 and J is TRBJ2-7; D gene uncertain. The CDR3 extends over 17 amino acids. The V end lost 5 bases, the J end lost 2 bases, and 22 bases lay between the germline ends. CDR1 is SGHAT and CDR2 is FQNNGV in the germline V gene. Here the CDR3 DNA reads TGTGCCAGCAGCGCCCACCCTCCTGAAGGCTTTCCCTACGAGCAGTACTTC. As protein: CASSAHPPEGFPYEQYF.

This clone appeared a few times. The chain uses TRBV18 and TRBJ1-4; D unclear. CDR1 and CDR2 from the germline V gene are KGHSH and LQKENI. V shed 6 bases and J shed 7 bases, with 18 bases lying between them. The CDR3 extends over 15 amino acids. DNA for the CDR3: TGTGCCAGCTCTCCCATGGAGGGAGTTCGTGAAAAACTGTTTTTT. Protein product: CASSPMEGVREKLFF.

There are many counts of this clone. CDR3 loop: CASSPRQGANNEQFF. CDR3 in DNA: TGTGCCAGCTCACCACGACAGGGGGCCAACAATGAGCAGTTCTTC. This sequence joins TRBV18 and TRBJ2-1; 10 bases map to TRBD1. The ends lost 1 base at V and 5 bases at J; junction bases unmatched: 2. CDR1 is KGHSH and CDR2 is LQKENI in the germline V gene. The CDR3 totals 15 residues.

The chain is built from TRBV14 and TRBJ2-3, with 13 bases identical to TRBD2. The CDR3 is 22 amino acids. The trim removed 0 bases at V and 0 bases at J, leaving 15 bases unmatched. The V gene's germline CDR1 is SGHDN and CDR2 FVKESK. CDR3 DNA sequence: TGTGCCAGCAGCCAAGAGATCCCCCCGGGACTAGCGGGGATTGCTAGCACAGATACGCAGTATTTT. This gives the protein CASSQEIPPGLAGIASTDTQYF.

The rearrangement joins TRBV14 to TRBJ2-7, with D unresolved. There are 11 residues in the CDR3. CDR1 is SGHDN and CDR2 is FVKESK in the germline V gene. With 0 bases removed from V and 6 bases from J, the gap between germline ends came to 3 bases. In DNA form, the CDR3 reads TGTGCCAGCAGCCAAGATGTCGAGCAGTACTTC. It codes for CASSQDVEQYF.

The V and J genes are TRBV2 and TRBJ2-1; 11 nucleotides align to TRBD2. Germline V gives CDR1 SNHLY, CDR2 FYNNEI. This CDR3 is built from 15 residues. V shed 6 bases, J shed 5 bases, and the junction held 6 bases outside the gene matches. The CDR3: CASRILAGVDNEQFF. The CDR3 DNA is TGTGCCAGCAGGATACTAGCGGGAGTCGACAATGAGCAGTTCTTC.

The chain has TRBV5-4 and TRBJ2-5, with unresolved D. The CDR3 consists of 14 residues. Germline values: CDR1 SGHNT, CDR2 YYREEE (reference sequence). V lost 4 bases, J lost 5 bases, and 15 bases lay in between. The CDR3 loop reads CASSPEAAWETQYF. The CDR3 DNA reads TGTGCCAGCAGCCCAGAGGCCGCGTGGGAGACCCAGTACTTC.

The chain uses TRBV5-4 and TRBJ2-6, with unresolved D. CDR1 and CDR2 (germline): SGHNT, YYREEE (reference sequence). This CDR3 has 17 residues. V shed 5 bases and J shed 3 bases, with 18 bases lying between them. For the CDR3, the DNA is TGTGCCAGCAGTTCCGGGCCGAATCAAGGTGGGGCCAACGTCCTGACTTTC. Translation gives CASSSGPNQGGANVLTF.

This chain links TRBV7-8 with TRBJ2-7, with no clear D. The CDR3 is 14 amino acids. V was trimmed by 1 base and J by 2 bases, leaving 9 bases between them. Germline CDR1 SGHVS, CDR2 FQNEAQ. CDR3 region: CASSLVLEPYEQYF. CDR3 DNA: TGTGCCAGCAGCTTAGTTCTAGAGCCCTACGAGCAGTACTTC. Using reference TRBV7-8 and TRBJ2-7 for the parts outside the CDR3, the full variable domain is GAGVSQSPRYKVAKRGQDVALRCDPISGHVSLFWYQQALGQGPEFLTYFQNEAQLDKSGLPSDRFFAERPEGSVSTLKIQRTQQEDSAVYLCASSLVLEPYEQYFGPGTRLTVT.

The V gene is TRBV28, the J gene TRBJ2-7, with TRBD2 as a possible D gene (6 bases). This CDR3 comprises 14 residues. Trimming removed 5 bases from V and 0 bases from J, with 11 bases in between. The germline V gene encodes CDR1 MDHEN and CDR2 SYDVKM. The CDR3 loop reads CASSTSRGSYEQYF. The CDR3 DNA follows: TGTGCCAGCAGTACCTCGCGGGGCTCCTACGAGCAGTACTTC.

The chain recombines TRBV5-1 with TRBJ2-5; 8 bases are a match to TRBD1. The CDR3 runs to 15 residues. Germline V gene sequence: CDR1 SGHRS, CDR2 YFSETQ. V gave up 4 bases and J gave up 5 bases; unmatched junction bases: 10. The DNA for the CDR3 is TGCGCCAGCAGCCCCCGGACAGGGCGATGGGAGACCCAGTACTTC. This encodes CASSPRTGRWETQYF.

The chain's CDR3 is CASSFQGGNEKLFF. CDR3 DNA sequence: TGTGCCAGCAGTTTTCAGGGTGGAAATGAAAAACTGTTTTTT. The chain uses TRBV28 and TRBJ1-4; a weak D match, TRBD1 (5 bases). The ends were cut back, 3 bases at V and 5 bases at J, with 10 bases in the middle. Germline V CDR1 and CDR2: MDHEN, SYDVKM. The CDR3 is 14 amino acids.

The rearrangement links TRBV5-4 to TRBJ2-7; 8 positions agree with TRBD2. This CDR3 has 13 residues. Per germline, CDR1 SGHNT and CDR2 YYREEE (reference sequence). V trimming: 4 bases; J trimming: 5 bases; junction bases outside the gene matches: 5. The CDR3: CASSPGTRDEQYF. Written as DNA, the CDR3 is TGTGCCAGCAGCCCCGGGACTAGAGACGAGCAGTACTTC. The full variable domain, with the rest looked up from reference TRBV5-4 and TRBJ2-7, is ETGVTQSPTHLIKTRGQQVTLRCSSQSGHNTVSWYQQALGQGPQFIFQYYREEENGRGNFPPRFSGLQFPNYSSELNVNALELDDSALYLCASSPGTRDEQYFGPGTRLTVT.

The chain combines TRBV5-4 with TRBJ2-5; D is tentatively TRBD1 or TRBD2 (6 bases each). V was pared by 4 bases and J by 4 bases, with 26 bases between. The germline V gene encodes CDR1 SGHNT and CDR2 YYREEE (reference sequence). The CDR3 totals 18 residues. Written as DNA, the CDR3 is TGTGCCAGCAGCCCGCAGGCGGGGTCATTTTCACAGGGAGAGACCCAGTACTTC. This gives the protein CASSPQAGSFSQGETQYF.